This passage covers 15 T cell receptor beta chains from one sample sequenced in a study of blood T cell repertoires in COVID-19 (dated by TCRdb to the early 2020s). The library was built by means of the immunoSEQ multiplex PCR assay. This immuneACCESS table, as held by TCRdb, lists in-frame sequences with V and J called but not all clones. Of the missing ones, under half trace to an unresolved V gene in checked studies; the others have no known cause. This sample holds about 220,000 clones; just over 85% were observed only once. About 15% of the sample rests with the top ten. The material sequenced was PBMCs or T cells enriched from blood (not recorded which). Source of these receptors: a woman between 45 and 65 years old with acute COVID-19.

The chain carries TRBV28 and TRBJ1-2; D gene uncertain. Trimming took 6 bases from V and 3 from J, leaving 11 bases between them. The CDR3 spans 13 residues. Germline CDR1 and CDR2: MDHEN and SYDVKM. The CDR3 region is CASRTLPHYGYTF. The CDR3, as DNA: TGTGCCAGCAGGACTCTCCCCCACTATGGCTACACCTTC.

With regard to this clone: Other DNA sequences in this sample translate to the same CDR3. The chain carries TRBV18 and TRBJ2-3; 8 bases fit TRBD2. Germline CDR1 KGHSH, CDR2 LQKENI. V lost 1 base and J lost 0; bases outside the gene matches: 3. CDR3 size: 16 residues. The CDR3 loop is CASSPRTSGSTDTQYF. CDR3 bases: TGTGCCAGCTCACCACGCACTAGCGGCAGCACAGATACGCAGTATTTT.

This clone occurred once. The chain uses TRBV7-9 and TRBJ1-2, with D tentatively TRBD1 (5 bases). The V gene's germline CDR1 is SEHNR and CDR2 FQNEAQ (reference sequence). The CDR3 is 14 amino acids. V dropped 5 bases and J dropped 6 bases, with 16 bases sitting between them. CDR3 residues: CASSQDNSYHGYTF. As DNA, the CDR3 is TGTGCCAGCAGCCAGGACAACTCCTACCATGGCTACACCTTC. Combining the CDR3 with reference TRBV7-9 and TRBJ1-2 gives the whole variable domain DTGVSQNPRHKITKRGQNVTFRCDPISEHNRLYWYRQTLGQGPEFLTYFQNEAQLEKSRLLSDRFSAERPKGSFSTLEIQRTEQGDSAMYLCASSQDNSYHGYTFGSGTRLTVV.

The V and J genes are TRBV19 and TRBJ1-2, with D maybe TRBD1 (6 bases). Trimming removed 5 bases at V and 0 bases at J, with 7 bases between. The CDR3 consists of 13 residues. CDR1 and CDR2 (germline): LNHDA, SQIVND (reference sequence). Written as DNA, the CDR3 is TGTGCCAGTAGTTGGACAGCTAACTATGGCTACACCTTC. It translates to CASSWTANYGYTF.

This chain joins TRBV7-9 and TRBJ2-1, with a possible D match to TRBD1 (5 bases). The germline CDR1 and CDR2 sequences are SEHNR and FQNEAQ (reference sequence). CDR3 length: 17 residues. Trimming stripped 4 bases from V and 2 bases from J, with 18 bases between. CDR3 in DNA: TGTGCCAGCAGCTCATTAAGCCAGGGTTCGGCCTACAATGAGCAGTTCTTC. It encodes CASSSLSQGSAYNEQFF.

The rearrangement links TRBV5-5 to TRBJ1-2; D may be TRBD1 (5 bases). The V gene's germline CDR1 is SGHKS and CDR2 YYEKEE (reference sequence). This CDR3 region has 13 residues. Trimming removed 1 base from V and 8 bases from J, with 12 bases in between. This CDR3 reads CASSLQGLWGYTF. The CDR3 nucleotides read TGTGCCAGCAGCTTGCAGGGACTATGGGGCTACACCTTC.

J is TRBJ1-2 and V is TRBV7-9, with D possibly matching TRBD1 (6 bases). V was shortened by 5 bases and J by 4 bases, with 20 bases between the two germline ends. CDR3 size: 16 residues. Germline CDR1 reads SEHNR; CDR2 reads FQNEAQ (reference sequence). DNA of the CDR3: TGTGCCAGCAGCCGAAATAGTGGCAGGGGAAGCTATGGCTACACCTTC. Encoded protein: CASSRNSGRGSYGYTF.

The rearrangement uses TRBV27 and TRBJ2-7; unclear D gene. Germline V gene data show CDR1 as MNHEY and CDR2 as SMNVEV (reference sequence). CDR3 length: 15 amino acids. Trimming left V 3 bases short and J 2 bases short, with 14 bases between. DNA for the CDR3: TGTGCCAGCAGTTTGAAGCCACCGCTACCCTACGAGCAGTACTTC. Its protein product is CASSLKPPLPYEQYF.

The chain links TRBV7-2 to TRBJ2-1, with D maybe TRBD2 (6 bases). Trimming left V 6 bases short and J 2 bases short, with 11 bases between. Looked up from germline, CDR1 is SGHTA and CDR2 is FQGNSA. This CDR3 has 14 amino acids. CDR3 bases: TGTGCCAGCAGTTCCGCGGGACCCTACAATGAGCAGTTCTTC. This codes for CASSSAGPYNEQFF. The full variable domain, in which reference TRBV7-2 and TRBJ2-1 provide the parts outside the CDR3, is GAGVSQSPSNKVTEKGKDVELRCDPISGHTALYWYRQSLGQGLEFLIYFQGNSAPDKSGLPSDRFSAERTGGSVSTLTIQRTQQEDSAVYLCASSSAGPYNEQFFGPGTRLTVL.

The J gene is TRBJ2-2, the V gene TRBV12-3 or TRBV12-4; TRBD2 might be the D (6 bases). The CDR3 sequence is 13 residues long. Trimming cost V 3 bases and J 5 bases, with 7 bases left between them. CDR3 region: CASSLGGTGELFF. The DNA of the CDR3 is TGTGCCAGCAGTTTGGGGGGAACCGGGGAGCTGTTTTTT.

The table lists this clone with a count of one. CDR3 amino acids: CASSELVAEPTGELFF. CDR3 coding DNA: TGCGCCAGCAGTGAGCTGGTAGCGGAGCCGACCGGGGAGCTGTTTTTT. This chain joins TRBV10-2 and TRBJ2-2; possibly TRBD2 for D (6 bases). There are 16 residues in the CDR3. Germline V gene lookup returns CDR1 WSHSY and CDR2 SAAADI. V lost 2 bases, J lost 5 bases, and 15 bases lay in between.

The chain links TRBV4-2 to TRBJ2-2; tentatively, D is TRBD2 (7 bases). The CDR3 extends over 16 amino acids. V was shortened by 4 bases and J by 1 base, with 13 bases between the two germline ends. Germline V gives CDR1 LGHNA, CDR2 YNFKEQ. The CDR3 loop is CASSRRGGGNTGELFF. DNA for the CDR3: TGTGCCAGCAGCCGAAGGGGGGGCGGGAACACCGGGGAGCTGTTTTTT.

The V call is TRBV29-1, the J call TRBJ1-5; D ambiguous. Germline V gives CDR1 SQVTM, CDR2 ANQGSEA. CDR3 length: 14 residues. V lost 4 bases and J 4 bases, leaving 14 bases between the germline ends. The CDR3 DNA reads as TGCAGCGTTGCCGGAGACGACCTGAATCAGCCCCAGCATTTT. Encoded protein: CSVAGDDLNQPQHF.

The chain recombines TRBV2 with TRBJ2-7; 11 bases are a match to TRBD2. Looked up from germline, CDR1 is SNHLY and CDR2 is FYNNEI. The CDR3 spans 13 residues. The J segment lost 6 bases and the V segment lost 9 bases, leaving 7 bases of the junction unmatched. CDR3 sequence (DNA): TGTGCCAGTCTACTAGCGGGAGCGTCCGAGCAGTACTTC. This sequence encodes CASLLAGASEQYF.

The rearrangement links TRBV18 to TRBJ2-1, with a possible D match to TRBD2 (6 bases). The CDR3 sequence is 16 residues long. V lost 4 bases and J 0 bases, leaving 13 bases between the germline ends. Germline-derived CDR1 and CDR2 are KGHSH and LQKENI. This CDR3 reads CASSRSTSSSYNEQFF. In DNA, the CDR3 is TGTGCCAGCTCACGATCTACTAGCAGCTCCTACAATGAGCAGTTCTTC. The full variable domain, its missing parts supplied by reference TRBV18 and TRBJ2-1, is NAGVMQNPRHLVRRRGQEARLRCSPMKGHSHVYWYRQLPEEGLKFMVYLQKENIIDESGMPKERFSAEFPKEGPSILRIQQVVRGDSAAYFCASSRSTSSSYNEQFFGPGTRLTVL.